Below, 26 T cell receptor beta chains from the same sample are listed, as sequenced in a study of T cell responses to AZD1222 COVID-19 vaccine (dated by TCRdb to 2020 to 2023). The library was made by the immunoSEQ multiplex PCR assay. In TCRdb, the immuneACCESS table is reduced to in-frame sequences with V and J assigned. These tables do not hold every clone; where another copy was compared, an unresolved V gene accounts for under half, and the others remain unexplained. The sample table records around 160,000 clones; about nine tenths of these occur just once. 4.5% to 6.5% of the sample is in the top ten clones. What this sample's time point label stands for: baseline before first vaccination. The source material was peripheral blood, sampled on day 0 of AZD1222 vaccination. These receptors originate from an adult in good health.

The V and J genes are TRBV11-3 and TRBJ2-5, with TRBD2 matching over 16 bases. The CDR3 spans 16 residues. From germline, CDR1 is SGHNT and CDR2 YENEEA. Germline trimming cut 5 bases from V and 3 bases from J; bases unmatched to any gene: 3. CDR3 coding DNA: TGTGCCAGCAGCGCGGGACTAGCGGGAGGGAAAGAGACCCAGTACTTC. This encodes CASSAGLAGGKETQYF.

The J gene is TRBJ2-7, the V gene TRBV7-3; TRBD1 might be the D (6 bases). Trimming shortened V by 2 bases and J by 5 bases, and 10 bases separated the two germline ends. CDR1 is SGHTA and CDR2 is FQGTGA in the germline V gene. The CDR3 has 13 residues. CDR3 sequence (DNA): TGTGCCAGCAGCTTAGACAGGTTGAACGAGCAGTACTTC. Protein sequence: CASSLDRLNEQYF.

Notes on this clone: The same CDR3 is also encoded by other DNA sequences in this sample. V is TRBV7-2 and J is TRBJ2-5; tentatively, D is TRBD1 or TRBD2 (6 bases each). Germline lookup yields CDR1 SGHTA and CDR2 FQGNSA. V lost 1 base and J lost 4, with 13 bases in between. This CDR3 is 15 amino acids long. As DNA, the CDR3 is TGTGCCAGCAGCTTAGGTGGGGGGCGGTTAGAGACCCAGTACTTC. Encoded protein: CASSLGGGRLETQYF.

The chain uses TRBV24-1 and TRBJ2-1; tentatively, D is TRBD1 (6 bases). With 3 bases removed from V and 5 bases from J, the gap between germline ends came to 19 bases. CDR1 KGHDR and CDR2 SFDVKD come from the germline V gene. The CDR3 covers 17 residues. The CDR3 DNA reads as TGTGCCACCAGTGATCCTGCAGGGGCCGGAGCCCACAATGAGCAGTTCTTC. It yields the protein CATSDPAGAGAHNEQFF.

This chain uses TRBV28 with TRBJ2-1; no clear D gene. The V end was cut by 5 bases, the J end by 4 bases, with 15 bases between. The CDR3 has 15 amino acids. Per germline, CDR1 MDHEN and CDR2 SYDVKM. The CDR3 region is CASSPRARRYNEQFF. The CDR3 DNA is TGTGCCAGCAGTCCCCGGGCACGGCGGTACAATGAGCAGTTCTTC.

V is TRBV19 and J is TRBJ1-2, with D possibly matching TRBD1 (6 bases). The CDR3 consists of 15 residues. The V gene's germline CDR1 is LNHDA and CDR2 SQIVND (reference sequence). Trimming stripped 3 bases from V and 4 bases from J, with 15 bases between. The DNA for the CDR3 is TGTGCCAGTAGTATCTCCGGAGGGGGGGTCTATGGCTACACCTTC. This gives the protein CASSISGGGVYGYTF.

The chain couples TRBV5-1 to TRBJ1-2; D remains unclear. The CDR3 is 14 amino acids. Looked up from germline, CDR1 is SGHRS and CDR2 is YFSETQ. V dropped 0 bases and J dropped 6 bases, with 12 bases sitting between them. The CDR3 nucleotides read TGCGCCAGCAGCTTGGGGCCCGGCCAGAATGGCTACACCTTC. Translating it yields CASSLGPGQNGYTF. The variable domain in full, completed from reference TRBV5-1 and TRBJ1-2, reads KAGVTQTPRYLIKTRGQQVTLSCSPISGHRSVSWYQQTPGQGLQFLFEYFSETQRNKGNFPGRFSGRQFSNSRSEMNVSTLELGDSALYLCASSLGPGQNGYTFGSGTRLTVV.

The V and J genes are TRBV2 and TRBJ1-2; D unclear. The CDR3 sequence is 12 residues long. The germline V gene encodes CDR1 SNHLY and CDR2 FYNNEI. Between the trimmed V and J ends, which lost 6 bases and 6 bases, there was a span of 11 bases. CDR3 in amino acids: CASRYYANGYTF. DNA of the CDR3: TGTGCCAGCAGATACTACGCAAATGGCTACACCTTC. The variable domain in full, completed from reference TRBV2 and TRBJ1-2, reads EPEVTQTPSHQVTQMGQEVILRCVPISNHLYFYWYRQILGQKVEFLVSFYNNEISEKSEIFDDQFSVERPDGSNFTLKIRSTKLEDSAMYFCASRYYANGYTFGSGTRLTVV.

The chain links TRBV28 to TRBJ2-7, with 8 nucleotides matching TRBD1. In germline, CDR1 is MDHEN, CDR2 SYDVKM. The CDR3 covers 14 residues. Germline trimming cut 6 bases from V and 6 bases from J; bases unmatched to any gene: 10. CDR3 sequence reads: CASRRTGSSLEQYF. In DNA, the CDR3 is TGTGCCAGCAGACGGACAGGGTCCTCGCTCGAGCAGTACTTC.

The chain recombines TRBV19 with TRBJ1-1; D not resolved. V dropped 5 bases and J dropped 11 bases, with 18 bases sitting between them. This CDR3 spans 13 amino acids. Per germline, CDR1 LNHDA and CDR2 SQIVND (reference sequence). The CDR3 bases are TGTGCCAGTAGTGCTCGGGTTGGGATGGGGGCTTTCTTT. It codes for CASSARVGMGAFF. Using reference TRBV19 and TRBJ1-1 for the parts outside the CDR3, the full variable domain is DGGITQSPKYLFRKEGQNVTLSCEQNLNHDAMYWYRQDPGQGLRLIYYSQIVNDFQKGDIAEGYSVSREKKESFPLTVTSAQKNPTAFYLCASSARVGMGAFFGQGTRLTVV.

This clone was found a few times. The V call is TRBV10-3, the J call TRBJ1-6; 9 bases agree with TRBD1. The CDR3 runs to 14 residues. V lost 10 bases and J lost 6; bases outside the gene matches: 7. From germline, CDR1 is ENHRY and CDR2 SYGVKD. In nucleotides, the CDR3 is TGTGCCAACGCCAAGGACAGGGGTAATTCACCCCTCCACTTT. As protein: CANAKDRGNSPLHF.

The CDR3 DNA follows: TGTGCCAGCAGCCAAGCTGGGACCGGGGAGCTGTTTTTT. This codes for CASSQAGTGELFF. The rearrangement joins TRBV4-2 to TRBJ2-2; D call uncertain. Germline V lookup: CDR1 LGHNA, CDR2 YNFKEQ. Trimming removed 1 base from V and 5 bases from J, with 5 bases in between. The CDR3 consists of 13 residues.

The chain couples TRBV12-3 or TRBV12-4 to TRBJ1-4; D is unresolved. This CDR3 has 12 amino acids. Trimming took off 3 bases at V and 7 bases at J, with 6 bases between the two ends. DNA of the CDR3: TGTGCCAGCAGTTTTGGCGGTGAAAAACTGTTTTTT. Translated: CASSFGGEKLFF.

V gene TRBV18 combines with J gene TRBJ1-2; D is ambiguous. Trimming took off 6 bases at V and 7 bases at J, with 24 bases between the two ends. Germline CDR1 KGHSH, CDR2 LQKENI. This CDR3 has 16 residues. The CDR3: CASSSEGAQPPRGYTF. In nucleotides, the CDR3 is TGTGCCAGCTCGTCTGAGGGCGCCCAGCCCCCACGTGGCTACACCTTC.

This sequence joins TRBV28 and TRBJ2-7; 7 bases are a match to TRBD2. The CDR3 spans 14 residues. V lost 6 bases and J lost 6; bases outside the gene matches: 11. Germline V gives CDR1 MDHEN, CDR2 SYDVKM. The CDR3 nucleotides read TGTGCCAGCAGCCTCCCTCAGCGGGGCGCCGAGCAGTACTTC. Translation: CASSLPQRGAEQYF.

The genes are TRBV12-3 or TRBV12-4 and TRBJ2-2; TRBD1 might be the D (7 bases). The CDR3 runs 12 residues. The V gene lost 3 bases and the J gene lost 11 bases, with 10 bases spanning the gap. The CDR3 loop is CASSLRDSELFF. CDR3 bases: TGTGCCAGCAGTTTGCGGGACAGTGAGCTGTTTTTT.

The CDR3 nucleotides are TGTGCCAGCAGCGCGTTGGTGGAAATCTCCTACAATGAGCAGTTCTTC. This codes for CASSALVEISYNEQFF. The chain employs TRBV7-2 and TRBJ2-1; D is uncertain. Germline V gene lookup returns CDR1 SGHTA and CDR2 FQGNSA. V lost 5 bases and J 0 bases, leaving 14 bases between the germline ends. CDR3 length: 16 residues.

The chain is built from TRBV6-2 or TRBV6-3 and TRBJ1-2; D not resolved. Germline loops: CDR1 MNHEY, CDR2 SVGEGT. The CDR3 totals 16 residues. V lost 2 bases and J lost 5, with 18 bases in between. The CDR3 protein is CASSYGSGGSTYGYTF. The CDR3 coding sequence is TGTGCCAGCAGTTACGGGTCTGGAGGCTCTACTTATGGCTACACCTTC.

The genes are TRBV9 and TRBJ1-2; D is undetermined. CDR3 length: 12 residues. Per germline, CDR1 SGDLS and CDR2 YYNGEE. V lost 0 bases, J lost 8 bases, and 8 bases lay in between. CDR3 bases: TGTGCCAGCAGCGTAGAAGCGGGGGGCTACACCTTC. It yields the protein CASSVEAGGYTF.

As DNA, the CDR3 is TGTGCCAGCAGCGGGGGGAGGGCTGACACTGAAGCTTTCTTT. It yields the protein CASSGGRADTEAFF. The chain is built from TRBV2 and TRBJ1-1, with TRBD1 as a possible D gene (5 bases). This CDR3 spans 14 amino acids. V shed 6 bases and J shed 3 bases, with 14 bases lying between them. The germline V gene encodes CDR1 SNHLY and CDR2 FYNNEI.

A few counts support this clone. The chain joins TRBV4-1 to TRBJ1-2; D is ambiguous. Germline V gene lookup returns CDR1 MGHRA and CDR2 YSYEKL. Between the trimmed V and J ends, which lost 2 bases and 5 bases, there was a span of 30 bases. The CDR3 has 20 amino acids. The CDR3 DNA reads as TGCGCCAGCAGCCAATCGAGAGTAGGCGGGGTGGGCCCGTCCCCTTATGGCTACACCTTC. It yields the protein CASSQSRVGGVGPSPYGYTF.

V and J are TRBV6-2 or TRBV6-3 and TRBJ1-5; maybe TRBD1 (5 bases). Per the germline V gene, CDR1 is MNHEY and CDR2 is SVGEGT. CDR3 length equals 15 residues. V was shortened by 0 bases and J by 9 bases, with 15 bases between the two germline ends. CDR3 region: CASSYSRGDWGPQHF. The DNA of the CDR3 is TGTGCCAGCAGTTACTCGAGGGGTGATTGGGGGCCCCAGCATTTT.

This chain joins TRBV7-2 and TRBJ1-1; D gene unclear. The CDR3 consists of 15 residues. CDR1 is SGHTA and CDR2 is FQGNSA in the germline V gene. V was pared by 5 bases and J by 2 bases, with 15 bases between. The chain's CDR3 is CASSAPRGFNTEAFF. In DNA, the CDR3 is TGTGCCAGCAGCGCACCCAGAGGCTTCAACACTGAAGCTTTCTTT.

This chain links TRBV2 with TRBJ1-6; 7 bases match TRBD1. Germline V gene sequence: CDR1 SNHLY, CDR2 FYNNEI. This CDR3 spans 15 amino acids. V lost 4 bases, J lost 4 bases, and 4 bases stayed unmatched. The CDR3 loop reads CASSGSRGYNSPLHF. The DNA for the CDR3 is TGTGCCAGCAGTGGATCCAGGGGGTATAATTCACCCCTCCACTTT.

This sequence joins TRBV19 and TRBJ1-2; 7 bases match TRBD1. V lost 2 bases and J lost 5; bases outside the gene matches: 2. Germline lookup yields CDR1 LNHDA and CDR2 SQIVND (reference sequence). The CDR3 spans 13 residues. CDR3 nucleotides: TGTGCCAGTAGTATACCGGGACAGTATGGCTACACCTTC. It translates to CASSIPGQYGYTF.

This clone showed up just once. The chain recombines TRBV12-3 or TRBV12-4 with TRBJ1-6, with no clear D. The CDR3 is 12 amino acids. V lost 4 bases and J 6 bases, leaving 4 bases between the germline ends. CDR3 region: CASSSSNSPLHF. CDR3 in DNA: TGTGCCAGCAGTTCCAGTAATTCACCCCTCCACTTT.